These 8 T cell receptor beta chains were sequenced from one sample in a study of cytomegalovirus exposure and HLA in healthy donors. The method was immunoSEQ multiplex PCR; TCRdb's version includes in-frame clones alone and lacks a portion of them. The sample lists approximately 270,000 clones, around 91% occurring once. Sequencing was performed on PBMCs. Receptors were obtained from a woman aged 18 to 35 in good health and CMV-seronegative.

The J gene is TRBJ2-3, the V gene TRBV5-5; 7 nucleotides agree with TRBD2. Germline V gene data show CDR1 as SGHKS and CDR2 as YYEKEE (reference sequence). The CDR3 has 17 residues. Trimming removed 6 bases from V and 0 bases from J; junction bases left unmatched: 13. CDR3 nucleotide sequence: TGTGCCAGCAACTCATTGACGACTAGCAGAAGCACAGATACGCAGTATTTT. Protein: CASNSLTTSRSTDTQYF.

The V gene is TRBV6-5, the J gene TRBJ1-5; the D gene is possibly TRBD1 (6 bases). The CDR3 has 15 amino acids. CDR1 MNHEY and CDR2 SVGAGI come from the germline V gene. Trimming took 5 bases from V and 1 from J, leaving 12 bases between them. The CDR3 region is CASSVGQTSNQPQHF. The CDR3 nucleotides read TGTGCCAGCAGTGTAGGACAGACGAGCAATCAGCCCCAGCATTTT.

This clone was recorded only once. The chain employs TRBV30 and TRBJ2-7; TRBD1 agrees at 11 bases. Trimming cost V 0 bases and J 4 bases; bases outside gene matches: 2. CDR1 and CDR2 from the germline V gene are GTSNPN and SVGIG (reference sequence). This CDR3 comprises 14 residues. CDR3 amino acids: CAWSVGQGAYEQYF. As DNA, the CDR3 is TGTGCCTGGAGTGTAGGACAGGGGGCTTACGAGCAGTACTTC.

The chain uses TRBV19 and TRBJ2-1, with 10 bases fitting TRBD2. The length of the CDR3 is 14 residues. V shed 3 bases and J 8 bases; nucleotides not matched to a gene: 4. Germline CDR1 and CDR2: LNHDA and SQIVND (reference sequence). CDR3 protein: CASSMERGGYEQFF. The CDR3 DNA is TGTGCCAGTAGTATGGAGCGGGGGGGCTATGAGCAGTTCTTC.

The chain uses TRBV2 and TRBJ2-1; D is ambiguous. The V gene lost 7 bases and the J gene lost 5 bases, with 6 bases spanning the gap. Looked up from germline, CDR1 is SNHLY and CDR2 is FYNNEI. The CDR3 contains 11 residues. The CDR3 protein is CASTYNNEQFF. DNA for the CDR3: TGTGCCAGCACCTATAACAATGAGCAGTTCTTC.

The V call is TRBV5-1, the J call TRBJ1-4, with a tentative D call TRBD1 (6 bases). CDR3 length: 16 residues. The V gene's germline CDR1 is SGHRS and CDR2 YFSETQ. V shed 0 bases and J shed 8 bases, with 17 bases lying between them. The CDR3 bases are TGCGCCAGCAGCTTGGAACAGGGCCAATGGGGGGAAAAACTGTTTTTT. Protein: CASSLEQGQWGEKLFF.

The rearrangement links TRBV7-8 to TRBJ1-6; possible D gene TRBD1, 5 bases. This CDR3 is built from 14 residues. The V end lost 3 bases, the J end lost 9 bases, and 12 bases lay between the germline ends. Germline loops: CDR1 SGHVS, CDR2 FQNEAQ. The CDR3 DNA is TGTGCCAGCAGCTTTTCACAGGTCGGTTCACCCCTCCACTTT. This sequence encodes CASSFSQVGSPLHF.

V and J are TRBV28 and TRBJ2-5; TRBD2 agrees at 10 bases. Trimming cost V 3 bases and J 2 bases; bases outside gene matches: 9. This CDR3 has 17 residues. The germline CDR1 and CDR2 sequences are MDHEN and SYDVKM. The CDR3 loop is CASSFRASGGPQETQYF. The CDR3 nucleotides read TGTGCCAGCAGTTTTCGGGCTAGCGGGGGTCCTCAAGAGACCCAGTACTTC.